These 23 T cell receptor beta chains came from one sample sequenced in a study of CXCR3-negative and CXCR3-positive naive CD8 T cells. Antigen specificity for these receptors is unknown. Study-wide results and limits: Greater hydrophobicity was found in TRB CDR3s of CXCR3-positive naive cells than of CXCR3-negative naive cells.

It was by 5' RACE with UMI labels that the TRB cDNA libraries were prepared. TCRdb reprocessed the 5' RACE reads and reports one entry per CDR3 protein, with no DNA. This sample's table reports 150,000 or so distinct CDR3 sequences. The specimen sequenced was naive CXCR3+ CD8+ T cells from blood. Subset in this sample: CD45RO-CCR7+CD27+CD95- naive CD8+ T cells expressing CXCR3 (TNR3+). The receptors shown here come from a human donor in good health. Some clones in this sample may be carry-over from other donors' samples.

The chain recombines TRBV29-1 with TRBJ2-1; TCRdb calls TRBD2, which cannot be checked without DNA. The CDR3 sequence is 12 residues long. From germline, CDR1 is SQVTM and CDR2 ANQGSEA. The CDR3 protein is CSVGLAGDEQFF.

The chain is built from TRBV4-1 and TRBJ1-5; TCRdb's assignment of TRBD1 cannot be checked, as there is no DNA. The CDR3 contains 15 residues. The germline V gene encodes CDR1 MGHRA and CDR2 YSYEKL. The chain's CDR3 is CASSQGQGTNQPQHF.

The CDR3 here is CASRPILGGYEQYF. The rearrangement joins TRBV27 to TRBJ2-7; lacking DNA, the TRBD1 call made by TCRdb goes unchecked. CDR3 length: 14 amino acids. In germline, CDR1 is MNHEY, CDR2 SMNVEV (reference sequence).

The rearrangement links TRBV5-5 to TRBJ2-7; TCRdb reports TRBD1, a call that lacks DNA to check it against. CDR1 and CDR2 from the germline V gene are SGHKS and YYEKEE (reference sequence). CDR3 length equals 16 residues. The CDR3 spells CASSLGPGGAQDEQYF. The whole variable domain, remainder taken from reference TRBV5-5 and TRBJ2-7, is DAGVTQSPTHLIKTRGQQVTLRCSPISGHKSVSWYQQVLGQGPQFIFQYYEKEERGRGNFPDRFSARQFPNYSSELNVNALLLGDSALYLCASSLGPGGAQDEQYFGPGTRLTVT.

The chain employs TRBV29-1 and TRBJ1-2. CDR3 length: 12 amino acids. Germline CDR1 and CDR2: SQVTM and ANQGSEA. CDR3 sequence reads: CSVGQEYYGYTF.

The chain has TRBV21-1 and TRBJ1-2. TRBV21-1 is an annotated pseudogene. This CDR3 region has 16 residues. The CDR3: CASSKALEAGNYGYTF.

The J gene is TRBJ2-7, the V gene TRBV3-1; the D call of TRBD2 rests on TCRdb alone, since no DNA is present to check it. The CDR3 extends over 15 amino acids. CDR1 and CDR2 (germline): LGHDT, YNNKEL (reference sequence). CDR3 region: CASSQAREPFYEQYF.

The V and J genes are TRBV12-3 or TRBV12-4 and TRBJ1-1; TCRdb calls TRBD1, which cannot be checked without DNA. The CDR3 is made up of 17 amino acids. The CDR3 region is CASRTPQVLGLDTEAFF.

The chain is built from TRBV4-1 and TRBJ2-3; TCRdb gives TRBD1 as the D gene, but with no DNA this cannot be confirmed. CDR3 length: 15 amino acids. CDR1 and CDR2 from the germline V gene are MGHRA and YSYEKL. This CDR3 reads CASSQDYRVPDTQYF.

The V call is TRBV29-1, the J call TRBJ1-2; TCRdb lists TRBD1, though no DNA is available to test this call. This CDR3 region has 17 residues. CDR1 is SQVTM, CDR2 ANQGSEA, per germline. This CDR3 is CSGAPIRTGGFDYGYTF.

This sequence joins TRBV5-1 and TRBJ2-7; checking the TCRdb D call of TRBD1 is not possible without DNA. The length of the CDR3 is 14 residues. Germline V gene data show CDR1 as SGHRS and CDR2 as YFSETQ. The CDR3 sequence: CASKPGLDVDEQYF.

V and J are TRBV12-3 or TRBV12-4 and TRBJ2-7; TCRdb picks TRBD2, but there is no DNA to check that call. The CDR3 consists of 16 residues. The CDR3 sequence is CASSLTRGLAGYEQYF.

This chain links TRBV4-2 with TRBJ1-1; absent DNA, TCRdb's TRBD1 call cannot be checked. The CDR3 loop spans 16 amino acids. Per the germline V gene, CDR1 is LGHNA and CDR2 is YNFKEQ. CDR3 in amino acids: CASSPLQGTTNTEAFF.

J is TRBJ2-1 and V is TRBV30; the TCRdb D gene call, TRBD1, has no DNA to confirm it. Germline V gives CDR1 GTSNPN, CDR2 SVGIG (reference sequence). The CDR3 spans 13 residues. CDR3 in amino acids: CAWSVLGSGEQFF.

This chain uses TRBV6-5 with TRBJ1-1; TCRdb outputs TRBD1, but without DNA this stays unchecked. The CDR3 loop spans 13 amino acids. Germline values: CDR1 MNHEY, CDR2 SVGAGI. CDR3 loop: CASSMGVNTEAFF.

The rearrangement links TRBV7-9 to TRBJ1-5; TCRdb's D gene call, TRBD1, goes unchecked for lack of DNA. The CDR3 runs 15 residues. Germline values: CDR1 SEHNR, CDR2 FQNEAQ (reference sequence). The CDR3: CASSFDAVTGQPQHF.

The chain links TRBV20-1 to TRBJ2-4; the D call of TRBD1 rests on TCRdb alone, since no DNA is present to check it. The CDR3 is made up of 15 amino acids. CDR1 and CDR2 (germline): DFQATT, SNEGSKA (reference sequence). The CDR3 here is CSATRGVLAKNIQYF.

The V and J genes are TRBV19 and TRBJ1-1; as DNA is missing, the TRBD1 call by TCRdb cannot be tested. The CDR3 has 14 amino acids. Germline V gene data show CDR1 as LNHDA and CDR2 as SQIVND (reference sequence). CDR3 region: CASTEGAGGTEAFF.

The chain uses TRBV2 and TRBJ2-3; TCRdb names TRBD2, which stays unverified in the absence of DNA. From germline, CDR1 is SNHLY and CDR2 FYNNEI. The CDR3 spans 13 residues. The CDR3 region is CASNSGGTDTQYF. Full variable domain (outside the CDR3, taken from reference TRBV2 and TRBJ2-3): EPEVTQTPSHQVTQMGQEVILRCVPISNHLYFYWYRQILGQKVEFLVSFYNNEISEKSEIFDDQFSVERPDGSNFTLKIRSTKLEDSAMYFCASNSGGTDTQYFGPGTRLTVL.

This chain connects TRBV20-1 to TRBJ2-7; the D call of TRBD2 rests on TCRdb alone, since no DNA is present to check it. Germline lookup yields CDR1 DFQATT and CDR2 SNEGSKA (reference sequence). This CDR3 contains 14 residues. CDR3 loop: CSVDPTSGYYEQYF.

This chain connects TRBV29-1 to TRBJ2-7; TCRdb calls TRBD1, which cannot be checked without DNA. CDR3 length equals 15 residues. Germline V gives CDR1 SQVTM, CDR2 ANQGSEA. This CDR3 reads CSVELAGTENYEQYF.

The chain uses TRBV5-6 and TRBJ2-7. Per the germline V gene, CDR1 is SGHDT and CDR2 is YYEEEE. CDR3 length: 15 residues. The CDR3 is CASSLDRLLSYEQYF.

The chain uses TRBV7-9 and TRBJ1-2; TCRdb's assignment of TRBD1 cannot be checked, as there is no DNA. Per germline, CDR1 SEHNR and CDR2 FQNEAQ (reference sequence). There are 16 residues in the CDR3. The CDR3 reads CASSLRGTERIYGYTF. The whole variable domain, remainder taken from reference TRBV7-9 and TRBJ1-2, is DTGVSQNPRHKITKRGQNVTFRCDPISEHNRLYWYRQTLGQGPEFLTYFQNEAQLEKSRLLSDRFSAERPKGSFSTLEIQRTEQGDSAMYLCASSLRGTERIYGYTFGSGTRLTVV.